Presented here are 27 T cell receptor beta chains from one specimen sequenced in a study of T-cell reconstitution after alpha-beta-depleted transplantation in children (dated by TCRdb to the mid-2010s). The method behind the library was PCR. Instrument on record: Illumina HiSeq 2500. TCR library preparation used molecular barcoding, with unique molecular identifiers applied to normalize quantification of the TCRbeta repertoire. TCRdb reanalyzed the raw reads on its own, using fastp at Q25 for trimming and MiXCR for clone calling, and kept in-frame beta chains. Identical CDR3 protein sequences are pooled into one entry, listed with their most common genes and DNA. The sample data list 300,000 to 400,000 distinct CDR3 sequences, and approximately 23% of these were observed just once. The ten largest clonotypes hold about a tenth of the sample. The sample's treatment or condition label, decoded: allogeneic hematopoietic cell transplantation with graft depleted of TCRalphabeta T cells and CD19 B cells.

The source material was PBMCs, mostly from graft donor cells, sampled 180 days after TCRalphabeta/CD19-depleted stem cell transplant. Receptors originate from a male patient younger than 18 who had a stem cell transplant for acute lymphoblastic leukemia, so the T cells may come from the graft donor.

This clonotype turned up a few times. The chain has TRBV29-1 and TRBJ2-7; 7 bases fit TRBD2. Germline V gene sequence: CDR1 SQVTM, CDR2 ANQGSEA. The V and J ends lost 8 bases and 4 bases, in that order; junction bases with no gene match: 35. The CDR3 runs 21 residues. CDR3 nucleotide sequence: TGCAGCCCCCAGTGGGAGTTGCCGGGACTACATCCCCCAAGGGGTTTTTACGAGCAGTACTTC. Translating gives CSPQWELPGLHPPRGFYEQYF.

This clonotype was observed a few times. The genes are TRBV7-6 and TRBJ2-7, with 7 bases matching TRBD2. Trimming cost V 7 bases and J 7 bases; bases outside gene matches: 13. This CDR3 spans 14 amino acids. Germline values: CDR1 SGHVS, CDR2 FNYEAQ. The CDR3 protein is CASTPGGGSKEQYF. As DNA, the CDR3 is TGTGCCAGCACCCCCGGTGGCGGGAGCAAAGAGCAGTACTTC.

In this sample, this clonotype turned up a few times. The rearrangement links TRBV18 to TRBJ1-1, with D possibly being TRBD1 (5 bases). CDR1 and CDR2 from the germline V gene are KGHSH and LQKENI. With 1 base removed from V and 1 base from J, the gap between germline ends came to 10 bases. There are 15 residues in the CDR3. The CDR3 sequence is CASSPRQGQNTEAFF. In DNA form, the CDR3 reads TGTGCCAGCTCACCACGTCAGGGCCAGAACACTGAAGCTTTCTTT.

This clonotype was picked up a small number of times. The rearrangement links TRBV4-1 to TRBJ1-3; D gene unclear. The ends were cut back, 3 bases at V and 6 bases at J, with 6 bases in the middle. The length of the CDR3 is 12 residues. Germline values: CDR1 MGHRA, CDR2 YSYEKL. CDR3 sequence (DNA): TGCGCCAGCAGCCACCTTCCAAACACCATATATTTT. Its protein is CASSHLPNTIYF.

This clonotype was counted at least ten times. CDR3 amino acids: CSARDLEGSYNEQFF. The CDR3 DNA reads as TGCAGTGCTAGAGATCTGGAAGGGTCCTACAATGAGCAGTTCTTC. This rearrangement joins TRBV20-1 to TRBJ2-1; no clear D gene. The V end lost 0 bases, the J end lost 1 base, and 10 bases lay between the germline ends. The CDR3 runs 15 residues. Per germline, CDR1 DFQATT and CDR2 SNEGSKA (reference sequence).

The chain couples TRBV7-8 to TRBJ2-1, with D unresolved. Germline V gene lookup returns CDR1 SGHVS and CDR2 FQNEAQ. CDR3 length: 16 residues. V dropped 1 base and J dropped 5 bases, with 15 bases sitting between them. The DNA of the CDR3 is TGTGCCAGCAGCTTAGGCAGGTTTAGGATGGACAATGAGCAGTTCTTC. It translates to CASSLGRFRMDNEQFF.

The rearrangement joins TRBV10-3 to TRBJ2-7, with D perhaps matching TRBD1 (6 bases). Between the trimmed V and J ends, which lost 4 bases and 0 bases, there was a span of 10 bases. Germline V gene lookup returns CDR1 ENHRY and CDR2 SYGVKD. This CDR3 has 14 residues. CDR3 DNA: TGTGCCATCAGTGGAGTAGGGGGCTCCTACGAGCAGTACTTC. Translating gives CAISGVGGSYEQYF.

The CDR3 protein is CASRTSASYNEQFF. The CDR3 region has the DNA TGTGCCAGCAGGACTAGCGCCTCCTACAATGAGCAGTTCTTC. V and J are TRBV27 and TRBJ2-1; TRBD2 aligns across 8 bases. CDR1 MNHEY and CDR2 SMNVEV come from the germline V gene (reference sequence). This CDR3 is 14 amino acids long. With V trimmed by 6 bases and J by 0 bases, 1 base remained unmatched.

CDR3 nucleotides: TGTGCCAGCTGCCCGGGAGGGCCGGCAGGTTACGAGCAGTACTTC. Encoded protein: CASCPGGPAGYEQYF. V and J are TRBV6-1 and TRBJ2-7; 8 positions agree with TRBD2. Germline loops: CDR1 MNHNS, CDR2 SASEGT. V lost 8 bases and J lost 4; bases outside the gene matches: 13. The CDR3 consists of 15 residues.

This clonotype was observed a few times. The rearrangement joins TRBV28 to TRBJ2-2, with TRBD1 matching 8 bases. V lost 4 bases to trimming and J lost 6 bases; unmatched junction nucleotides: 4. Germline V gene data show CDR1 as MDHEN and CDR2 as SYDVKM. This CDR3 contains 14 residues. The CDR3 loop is CASSSGQGPGELFF. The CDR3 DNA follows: TGTGCCAGCAGTTCAGGACAGGGCCCCGGGGAGCTGTTTTTT.

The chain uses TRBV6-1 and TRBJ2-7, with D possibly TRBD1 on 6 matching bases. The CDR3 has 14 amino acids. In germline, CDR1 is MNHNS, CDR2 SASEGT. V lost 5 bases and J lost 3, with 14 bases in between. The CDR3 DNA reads TGTGCCAGCAGTCATAATCAGGGGTACTACGAGCAGTACTTC. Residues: CASSHNQGYYEQYF.

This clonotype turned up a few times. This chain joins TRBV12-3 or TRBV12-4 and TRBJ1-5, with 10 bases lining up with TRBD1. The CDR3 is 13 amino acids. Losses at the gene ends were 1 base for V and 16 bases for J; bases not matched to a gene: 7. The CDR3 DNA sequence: TGTGCCAGCAGTTTAGTCCGGGACAGGGGTTTACATTTT. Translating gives CASSLVRDRGLHF.

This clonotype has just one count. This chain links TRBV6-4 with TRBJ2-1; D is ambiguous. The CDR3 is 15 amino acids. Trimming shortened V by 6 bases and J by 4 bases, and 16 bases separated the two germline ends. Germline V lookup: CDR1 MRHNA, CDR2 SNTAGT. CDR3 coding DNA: TGTGCCAGCAGCCATGGGATAGGACCATACAATGAGCAGTTCTTC. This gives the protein CASSHGIGPYNEQFF.

CDR3 loop: CASSPRQAPGANVLTF. The DNA for the CDR3 is TGTGCCAGCAGCCCGCGACAGGCCCCCGGGGCCAACGTCCTGACTTTC. This sequence joins TRBV11-3 and TRBJ2-6; TRBD1 might be the D (6 bases). The germline CDR1 and CDR2 sequences are SGHNT and YENEEA. CDR3 length equals 16 residues. V shed 5 bases and J shed 4 bases, with 15 bases lying between them.

This CDR3 is CASSPDRGGETEAFF. The CDR3 DNA follows: TGTGCCAGCAGCCCGGACAGGGGAGGGGAGACTGAAGCTTTCTTT. The V and J genes are TRBV6-1 and TRBJ1-1, with 9 positions matching TRBD1. The CDR3 contains 15 residues. The trim removed 6 bases at V and 5 bases at J, leaving 10 bases unmatched. The germline gives CDR1 MNHNS, CDR2 SASEGT.

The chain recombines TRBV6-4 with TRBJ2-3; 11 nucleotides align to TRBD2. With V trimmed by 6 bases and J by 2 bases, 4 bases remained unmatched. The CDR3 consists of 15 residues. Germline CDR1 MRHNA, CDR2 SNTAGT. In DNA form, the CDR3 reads TGTGCCAGCAGAGTACTAGCGGGGGACACAGATACGCAGTATTTT. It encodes CASRVLAGDTDTQYF.

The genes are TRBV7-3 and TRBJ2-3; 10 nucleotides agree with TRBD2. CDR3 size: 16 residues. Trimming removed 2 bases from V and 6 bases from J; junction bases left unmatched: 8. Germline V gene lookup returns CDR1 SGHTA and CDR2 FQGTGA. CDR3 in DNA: TGTGCCAGCAGCTTATGGTCTAGCGGGAGCCCCGATACGCAGTATTTT. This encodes CASSLWSSGSPDTQYF.

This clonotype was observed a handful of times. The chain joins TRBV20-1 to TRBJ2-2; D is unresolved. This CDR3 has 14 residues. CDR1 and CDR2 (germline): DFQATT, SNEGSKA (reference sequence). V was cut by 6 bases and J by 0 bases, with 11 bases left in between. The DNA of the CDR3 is TGCAGTGCGCACGACCAACCGAACACCGGGGAGCTGTTTTTT. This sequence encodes CSAHDQPNTGELFF.

The CDR3 protein is CASSQDRDFYEQYF. DNA for the CDR3: TGTGCCAGCAGCCAGGACAGGGACTTCTACGAGCAGTACTTC. The chain recombines TRBV14 with TRBJ2-7, with 8 bases fitting TRBD1. Trimming cost V 3 bases and J 3 bases; bases outside gene matches: 4. The germline V gene has CDR1 SGHDN and CDR2 FVKESK. The CDR3 runs to 14 residues. Using reference TRBV14 and TRBJ2-7 for the parts outside the CDR3, the full variable domain is EAGVTQFPSHSVIEKGQTVTLRCDPISGHDNLYWYRRVMGKEIKFLLHFVKESKQDESGMPNNRFLAERTGGTYSTLKVQPAELEDSGVYFCASSQDRDFYEQYFGPGTRLTVT.

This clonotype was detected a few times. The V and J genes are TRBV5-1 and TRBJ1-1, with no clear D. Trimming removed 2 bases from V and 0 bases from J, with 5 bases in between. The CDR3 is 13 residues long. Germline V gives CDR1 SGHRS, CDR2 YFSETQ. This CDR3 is CASSFEMNTEAFF. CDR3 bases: TGCGCCAGCAGCTTCGAGATGAACACTGAAGCTTTCTTT.

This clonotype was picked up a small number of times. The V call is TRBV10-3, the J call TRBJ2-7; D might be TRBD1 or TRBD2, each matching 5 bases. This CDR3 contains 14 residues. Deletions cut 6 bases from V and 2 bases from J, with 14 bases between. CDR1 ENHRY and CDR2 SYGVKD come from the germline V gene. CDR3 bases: TGTGCCATCAGGGACACCGGGGCCACCTACGAGCAGTACTTC. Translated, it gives CAIRDTGATYEQYF.

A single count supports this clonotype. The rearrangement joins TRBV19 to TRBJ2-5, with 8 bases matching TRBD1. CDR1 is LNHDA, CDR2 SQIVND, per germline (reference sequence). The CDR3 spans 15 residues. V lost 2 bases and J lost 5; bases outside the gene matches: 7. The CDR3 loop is CASSIMAGGEETQYF. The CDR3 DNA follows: TGTGCCAGTAGTATAATGGCAGGGGGCGAGGAGACCCAGTACTTC.

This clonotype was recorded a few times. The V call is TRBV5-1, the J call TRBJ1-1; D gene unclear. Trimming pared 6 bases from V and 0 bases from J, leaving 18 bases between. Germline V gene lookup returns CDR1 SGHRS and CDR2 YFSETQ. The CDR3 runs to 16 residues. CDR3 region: CASTPEAGGLNTEAFF. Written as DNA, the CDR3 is TGCGCCAGCACCCCCGAGGCGGGAGGATTGAACACTGAAGCTTTCTTT.

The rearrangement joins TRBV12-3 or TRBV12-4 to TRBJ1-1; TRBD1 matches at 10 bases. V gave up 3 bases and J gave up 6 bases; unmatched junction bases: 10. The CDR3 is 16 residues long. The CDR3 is CASSLGGQGRRAEAFF. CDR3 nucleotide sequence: TGTGCCAGCAGTTTGGGGGGACAGGGGAGGAGGGCTGAAGCTTTCTTT.

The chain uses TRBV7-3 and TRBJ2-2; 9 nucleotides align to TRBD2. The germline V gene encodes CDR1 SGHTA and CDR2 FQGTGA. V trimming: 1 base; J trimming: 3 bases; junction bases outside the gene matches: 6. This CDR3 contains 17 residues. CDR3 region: CASSLSGGRADTGELFF. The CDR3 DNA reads TGTGCCAGCAGCTTAAGTGGCGGGAGGGCCGACACCGGGGAGCTGTTTTTT.

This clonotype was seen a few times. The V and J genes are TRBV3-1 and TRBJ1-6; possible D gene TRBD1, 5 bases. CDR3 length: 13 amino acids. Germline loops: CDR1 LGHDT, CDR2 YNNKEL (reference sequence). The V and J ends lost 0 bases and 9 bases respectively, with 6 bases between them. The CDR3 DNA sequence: TGTGCCAGCAGCCAAGAGGGGGTTTCACCCCTCCACTTT. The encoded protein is CASSQEGVSPLHF.

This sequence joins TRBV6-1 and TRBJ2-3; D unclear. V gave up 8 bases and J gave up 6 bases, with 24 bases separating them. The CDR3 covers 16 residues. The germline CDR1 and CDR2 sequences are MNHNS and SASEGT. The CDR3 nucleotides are TGTGCCAGCGACGATGGAACGAGAGAGAAAAGGGATACGCAGTATTTT. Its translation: CASDDGTREKRDTQYF.